This entry lists 3 T cell receptor beta chains sequenced from one sample in a study of T cells in localized non-small cell lung cancer. Sequencing was performed with immunoSEQ multiplex PCR; in TCRdb, only in-frame clones are kept and a portion is missing. The sample has some 36,000 clones; roughly 85% are singletons. Material: peripheral blood mononuclear cells, obtained before any cancer treatment. The receptors derive from a male donor at least 60 years old with stage II lung adenocarcinoma.

J is TRBJ1-4 and V is TRBV7-2, with D possibly being TRBD1 (6 bases). Germline V gives CDR1 SGHTA, CDR2 FQGNSA. The germline V and J ends were trimmed by 7 bases and 5 bases, with 14 bases remaining between them. The CDR3 totals 14 residues. The CDR3 is CASTDGGGNEKLFF. CDR3 sequence (DNA): TGTGCCAGCACCGATGGAGGGGGGAATGAAAAACTGTTTTTT.

This clone was recorded only once. This rearrangement joins TRBV5-1 to TRBJ2-1; the match to TRBD2 covers 12 bases. V shed 3 bases and J 10 bases; nucleotides not matched to a gene: 8. Germline CDR1 and CDR2: SGHRS and YFSETQ. CDR3 length: 15 amino acids. Here the CDR3 DNA reads TGCGCCAGCAGCTCCCGCCTAGCGGGAGGGAACGAGCAGTTCTTC. This sequence encodes CASSSRLAGGNEQFF. Filled out from reference TRBV5-1 and TRBJ2-1, the complete variable domain reads KAGVTQTPRYLIKTRGQQVTLSCSPISGHRSVSWYQQTPGQGLQFLFEYFSETQRNKGNFPGRFSGRQFSNSRSEMNVSTLELGDSALYLCASSSRLAGGNEQFFGPGTRLTVL.

This clone was seen a handful of times. The chain recombines TRBV4-1 with TRBJ1-5; unclear D gene. From germline, CDR1 is MGHRA and CDR2 YSYEKL. V lost 4 bases and J lost 6, with 13 bases in between. This CDR3 spans 14 amino acids. The CDR3 protein is CASSLLERTQPQHF. CDR3 sequence (DNA): TGCGCCAGCAGCCTCCTCGAGAGGACTCAGCCCCAGCATTTT.